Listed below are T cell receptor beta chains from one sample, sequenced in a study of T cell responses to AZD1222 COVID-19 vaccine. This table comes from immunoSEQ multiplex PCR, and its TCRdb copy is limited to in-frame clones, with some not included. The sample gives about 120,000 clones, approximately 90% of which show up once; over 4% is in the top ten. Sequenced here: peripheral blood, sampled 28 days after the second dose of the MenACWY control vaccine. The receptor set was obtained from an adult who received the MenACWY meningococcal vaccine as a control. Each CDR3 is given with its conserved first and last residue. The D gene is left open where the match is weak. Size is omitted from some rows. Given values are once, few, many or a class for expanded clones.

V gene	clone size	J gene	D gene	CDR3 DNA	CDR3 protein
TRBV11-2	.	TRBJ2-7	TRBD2	TGTGCCAGCAGCTTAGATGGCGGGAGCCGCTCCTACGAGCAGTACTTC	CASSLDGGSRSYEQYF
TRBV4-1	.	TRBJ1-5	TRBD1	TGCGCCAGCAGCCAAGGGGGACAGAGCAATCAGCCCCAGCATTTT	CASSQGGQSNQPQHF
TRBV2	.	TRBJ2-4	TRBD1	TGTGCCAGCAGTGCGTATGGGACAGCACTAGCCAAAAACATTCAGTACTTC	CASSAYGTALAKNIQYF
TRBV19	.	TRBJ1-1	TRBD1	TGTGCCAGTAGTATATTATCGACAGGGAACCGCTTTATGAACACTGAAGCTTTCTTT	CASSILSTGNRFMNTEAFF
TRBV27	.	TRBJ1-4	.	TGTGCCAGCAGTCCCCGGGGCAGACTTAATGAAAAACTGTTTTTT	CASSPRGRLNEKLFF
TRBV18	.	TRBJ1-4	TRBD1	TGTGCCAGCTCACCAAGTAGGGACAGGACCGAAAAACTGTTTTTT	CASSPSRDRTEKLFF
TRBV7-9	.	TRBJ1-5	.	TGTGCCAGCAGCTTAGCCGGGGCAAGCAATCAGCCCCAGCATTTT	CASSLAGASNQPQHF
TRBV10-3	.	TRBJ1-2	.	TGTGCCATCAGTGACACCGGCAGGGACTATGGCTACACCTTC	CAISDTGRDYGYTF
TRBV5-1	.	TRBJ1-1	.	TGCGCCAGCAGCATAATCGGGGGGGCTGAAGCTTTCTTT	CASSIIGGAEAFF
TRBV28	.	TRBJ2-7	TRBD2	TGTGCCAGCAGTTTAGTCAGCGGGAGAGGCGAGCAGTACTTC	CASSLVSGRGEQYF
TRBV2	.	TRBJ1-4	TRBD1	TGTGCCAGCAGTGAAAAGGGGACAGGGCTCGGTGAACTGTTTTTT	CASSEKGTGLGELFF
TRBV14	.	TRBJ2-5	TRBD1	TGTGCCAGCAGCCAAGTGCGACAGGGGGCCCAGACCCAGTACTTC	CASSQVRQGAQTQYF
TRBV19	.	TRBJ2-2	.	TGTGCCAGTAGACCAGGTCACTCGTACACCGGGGAGCTGTTTTTT	CASRPGHSYTGELFF
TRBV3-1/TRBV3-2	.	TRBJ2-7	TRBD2	TGTGCCAGCAGCCAAGATTTATCGACTAGCGGGAGAGCCTACGAGCAGTACTTC	CASSQDLSTSGRAYEQYF
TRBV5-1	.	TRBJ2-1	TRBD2	TGCGCCAGCAGCTTTCAGGGACTAGCGGGGGGGCCCGGATACAATGAGCAGTTCTTC	CASSFQGLAGGPGYNEQFF
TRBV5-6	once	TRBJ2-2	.	TGTGCCAGCAGCTCCGGGACAAGGACGAACACCGGGGAGCTGTTTTTT	CASSSGTRTNTGELFF
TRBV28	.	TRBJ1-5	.	TGTGCCAGCAGTTTATTGGTGGCCCCAGGGAAAGATCAGCCCCAGCATTTT	CASSLLVAPGKDQPQHF
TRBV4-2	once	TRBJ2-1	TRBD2	TGTGCCAGCAGCCAAGTAGCGGGGATCCATGAGCAGTTCTTC	CASSQVAGIHEQFF
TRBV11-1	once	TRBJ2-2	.	TGTGCCAGCAGCTTATGGACAGCGAACACCGGGGAGCTGTTTTTT	CASSLWTANTGELFF
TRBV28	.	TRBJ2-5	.	TGTGCCAGCAGGCCGTGGGGGCCGTACCAAGAGACCCAGTACTTC	CASRPWGPYQETQYF
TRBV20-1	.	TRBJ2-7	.	TGCAGTTTCGTGGTCGACACCGAGCAGTACTTC	CSFVVDTEQYF
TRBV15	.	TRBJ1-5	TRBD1	TGTGCCACCAGCAGAGAAAGGGGGACAGCAAATCAGCCCCAGCATTTT	CATSRERGTANQPQHF
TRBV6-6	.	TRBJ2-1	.	TGTGCCAGCAGTCCACGGAATGAGCAGTTCTTC	CASSPRNEQFF
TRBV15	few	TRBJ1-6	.	TGTGCCACCAGCAGAGAGGCGGAAAATTCACCCCTCCACTTT	CATSREAENSPLHF
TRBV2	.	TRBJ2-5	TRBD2	TGTGCCAGCAGGGCCCAAAGGACTAGCGGGCCCCAAGAGACCCAGTACTTC	CASRAQRTSGPQETQYF
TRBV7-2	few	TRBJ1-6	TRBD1	TGTGCCAGCAGCTTAGCGGGACAGTCACTTTATAATTCACCCCTCCACTTT	CASSLAGQSLYNSPLHF
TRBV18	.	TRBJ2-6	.	TGTGCCAGCTCACCAATTAGCGGCAGCTCTGGGGCCAACGTCCTGACTTTC	CASSPISGSSGANVLTF
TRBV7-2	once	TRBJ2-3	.	TGTGCCAGCAGCTTAGGTGGACTAACCACAGATACGCAGTATTTT	CASSLGGLTTDTQYF
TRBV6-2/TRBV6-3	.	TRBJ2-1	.	TGTGCCAGCAGTTACTCGCTTCTAGTCAATGAGCAGTTCTTC	CASSYSLLVNEQFF
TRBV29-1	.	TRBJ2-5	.	TGCAGCGTTGAGATCGAACGCGGGCAAGAGACCCAGTACTTC	CSVEIERGQETQYF
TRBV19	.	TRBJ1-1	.	TGTGCCAGTAGTATGGGGTGGGAAACCACTGAAGCTTTCTTT	CASSMGWETTEAFF
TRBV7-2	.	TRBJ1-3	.	TGTGCCAGCAGCTTAGTACAGATTGGAAACACCATATATTTT	CASSLVQIGNTIYF
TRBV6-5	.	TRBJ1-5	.	TGTGCCAGCAGACTGTCAGTTAATAGCAATCAGCCCCAGCATTTT	CASRLSVNSNQPQHF
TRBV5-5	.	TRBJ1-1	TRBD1	TGTGCCAGCAGCTTGGTGTGGACAGGGATCACTGAAGCTTTCTTT	CASSLVWTGITEAFF
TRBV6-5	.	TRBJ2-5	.	TGTGCCAGCAGTTACCAGGGAGGTTCGGTGGAGACCCAGTACTTC	CASSYQGGSVETQYF